Below are 3 T cell receptor beta chains sequenced from a single sample in a study of post-analysis software for immune sequencing data. Prepared TCR beta cDNA libraries contained unique molecular identifiers. One entry per CDR3 protein, called by TCRdb with MiXCR from the PCR reads. The profile shows roughly 800,000 distinct CDR3 sequences, about 45% of them singletons. Their cognate antigens are unknown. Study-wide results and limits: A handful of TRBV segments were significantly more frequent in patients than in controls. TRBV5-6, TRBV5-1 and TRBV20-1 were among these segments.

Material: blood. The receptors derive from a girl aged 10 to 17 with multiple sclerosis.

Written as DNA, the CDR3 is TGTGCCAGCAGTTTATCCCTGATGTCGCTCTTCCTGGGGAATACAGATACGCAGTATTTT. Protein: CASSLSLMSLFLGNTDTQYF. The rearrangement links TRBV27 to TRBJ2-3; the D is unclear. The CDR3 totals 20 residues. V lost 0 bases and J 3 bases, leaving 25 bases between the germline ends. The germline gives CDR1 MNHEY, CDR2 SMNVEV (reference sequence).

This clonotype was observed a handful of times. The rearrangement uses TRBV6-6 and TRBJ2-7; the D is unclear. The CDR3 extends over 14 amino acids. V was trimmed by 7 bases and J by 6 bases, leaving 19 bases between them. Germline values: CDR1 MNHNY, CDR2 SVGAGI (reference sequence). The CDR3 loop is CASTPGLSPIEQYF. For the CDR3, the DNA is TGTGCCAGCACCCCGGGCCTCTCCCCTATCGAGCAGTACTTC.

The J gene is TRBJ2-5, the V gene TRBV7-2, with TRBD1 identical over 7 bases. There are 16 residues in the CDR3. Per germline, CDR1 SGHTA and CDR2 FQGNSA. V shed 2 bases, J shed 2 bases, and the junction held 8 bases outside the gene matches. Here the CDR3 reads CASSLYRTGLQETQYF. The CDR3 DNA reads TGTGCCAGCAGCTTATATCGGACAGGATTACAAGAGACCCAGTACTTC.